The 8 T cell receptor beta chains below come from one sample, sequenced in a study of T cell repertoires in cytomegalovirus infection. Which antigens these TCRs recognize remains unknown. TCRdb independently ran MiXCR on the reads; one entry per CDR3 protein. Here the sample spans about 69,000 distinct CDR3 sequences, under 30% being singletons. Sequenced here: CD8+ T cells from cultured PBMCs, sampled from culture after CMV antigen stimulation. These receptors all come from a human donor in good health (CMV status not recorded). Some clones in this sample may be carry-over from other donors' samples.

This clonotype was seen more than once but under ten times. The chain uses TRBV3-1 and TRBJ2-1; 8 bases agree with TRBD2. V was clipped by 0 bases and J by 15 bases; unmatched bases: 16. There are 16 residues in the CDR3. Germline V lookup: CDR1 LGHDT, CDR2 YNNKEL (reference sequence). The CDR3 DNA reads TGTGCCAGCAGCCAAGAGCCCTTCACTAGCGGTACCCTACCGTTCTTC. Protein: CASSQEPFTSGTLPFF.

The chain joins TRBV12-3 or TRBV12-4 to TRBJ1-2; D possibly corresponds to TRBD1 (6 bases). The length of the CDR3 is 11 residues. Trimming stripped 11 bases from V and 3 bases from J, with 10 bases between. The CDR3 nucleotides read TGTGCCCTCGAGGGGGACTATGGCTACACCTTC. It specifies CALEGDYGYTF.

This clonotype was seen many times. CDR3 sequence: CASSDLAGGGHNEQFF. Written as DNA, the CDR3 is TGTGCCAGCAGTGACCTAGCGGGGGGAGGACACAATGAGCAGTTCTTC. The chain has TRBV6-1 and TRBJ2-1; 11 bases map to TRBD2. CDR3 length: 16 amino acids. V was clipped by 3 bases and J by 5 bases; unmatched bases: 6. Germline V lookup: CDR1 MNHNS, CDR2 SASEGT.

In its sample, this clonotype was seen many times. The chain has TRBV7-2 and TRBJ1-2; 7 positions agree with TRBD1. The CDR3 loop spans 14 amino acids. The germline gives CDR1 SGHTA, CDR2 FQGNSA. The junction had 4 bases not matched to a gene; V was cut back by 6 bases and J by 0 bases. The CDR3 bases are TGTGCCAGCAGTAGGGACAGCTCTAACTATGGCTACACCTTC. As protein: CASSRDSSNYGYTF. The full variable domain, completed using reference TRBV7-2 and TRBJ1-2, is GAGVSQSPSNKVTEKGKDVELRCDPISGHTALYWYRQSLGQGLEFLIYFQGNSAPDKSGLPSDRFSAERTGGSVSTLTIQRTQQEDSAVYLCASSRDSSNYGYTFGSGTRLTVV.

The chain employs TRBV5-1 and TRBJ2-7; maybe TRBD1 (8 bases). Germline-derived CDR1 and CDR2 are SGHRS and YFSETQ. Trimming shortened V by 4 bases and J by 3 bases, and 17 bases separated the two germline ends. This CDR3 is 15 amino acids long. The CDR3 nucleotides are TGCGCCAGCAGCACCTGGACAGGGAGGGGCTACGAGCAGTACTTC. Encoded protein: CASSTWTGRGYEQYF.

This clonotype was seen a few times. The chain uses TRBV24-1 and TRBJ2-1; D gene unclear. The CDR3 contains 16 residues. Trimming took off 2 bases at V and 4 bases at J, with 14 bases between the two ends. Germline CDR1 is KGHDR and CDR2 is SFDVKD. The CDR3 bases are TGTGCCACCAGTGATTCAGCGCGGAGAGCATACAATGAGCAGTTCTTC. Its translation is CATSDSARRAYNEQFF.

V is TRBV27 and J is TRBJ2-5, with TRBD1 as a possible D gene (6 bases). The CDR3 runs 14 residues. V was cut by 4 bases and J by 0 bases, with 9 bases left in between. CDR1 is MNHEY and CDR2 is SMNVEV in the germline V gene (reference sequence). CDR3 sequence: CASSSHRDQETQYF. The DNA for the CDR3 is TGTGCCAGCAGTTCGCACAGGGACCAAGAGACCCAGTACTTC.

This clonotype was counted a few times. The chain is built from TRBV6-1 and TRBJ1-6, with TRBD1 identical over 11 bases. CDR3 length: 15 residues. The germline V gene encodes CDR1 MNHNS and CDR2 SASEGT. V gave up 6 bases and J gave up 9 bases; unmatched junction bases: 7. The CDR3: CASRTGTGGFSPLHF. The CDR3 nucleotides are TGTGCCAGCAGAACCGGGACAGGGGGTTTTTCACCCCTCCACTTT.